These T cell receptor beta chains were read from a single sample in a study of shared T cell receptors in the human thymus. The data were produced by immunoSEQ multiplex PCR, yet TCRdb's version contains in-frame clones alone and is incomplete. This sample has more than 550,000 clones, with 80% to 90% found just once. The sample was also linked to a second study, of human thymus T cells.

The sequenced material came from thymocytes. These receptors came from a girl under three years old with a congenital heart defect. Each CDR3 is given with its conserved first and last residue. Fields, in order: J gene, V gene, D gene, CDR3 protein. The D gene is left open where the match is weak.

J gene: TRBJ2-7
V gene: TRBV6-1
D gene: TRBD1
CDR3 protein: CASSKGNPGQGVSYEQYF

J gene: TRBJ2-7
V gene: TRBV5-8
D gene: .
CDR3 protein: CASSFEGEKLTYEQYF

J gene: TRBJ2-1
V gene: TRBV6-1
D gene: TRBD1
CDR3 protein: CASSGGQGEIRSYNEQFF

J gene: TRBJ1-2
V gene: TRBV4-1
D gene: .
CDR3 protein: CASSQDRGRTDGYTF

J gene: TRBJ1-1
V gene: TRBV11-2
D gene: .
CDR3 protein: CASSFVGWGQLNTEAFF

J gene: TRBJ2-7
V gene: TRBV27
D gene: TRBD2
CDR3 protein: CASSLSRVRQRGYEQYF

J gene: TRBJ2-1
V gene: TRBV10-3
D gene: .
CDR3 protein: CAISESPRFKRSYNEQFF

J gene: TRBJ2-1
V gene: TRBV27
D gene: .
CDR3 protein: CASTGYNEQFF

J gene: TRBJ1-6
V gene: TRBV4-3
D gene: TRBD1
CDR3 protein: CASSQETGGPVMEASPLHF

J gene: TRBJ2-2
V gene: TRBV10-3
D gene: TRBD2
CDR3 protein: CAISASGGRVRTGELFF

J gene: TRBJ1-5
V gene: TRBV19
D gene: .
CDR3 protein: CASSIRGRWDQPQHF

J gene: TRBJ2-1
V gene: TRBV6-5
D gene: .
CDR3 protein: CAIGSDFYNEQFF

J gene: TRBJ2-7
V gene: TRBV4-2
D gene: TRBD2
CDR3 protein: CASSQDRERGASEQYF

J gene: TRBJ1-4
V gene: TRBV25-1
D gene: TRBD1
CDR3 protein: CASRDNNRGREKLFF

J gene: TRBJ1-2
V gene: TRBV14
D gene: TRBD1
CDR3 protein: CASSPGTENSYTF

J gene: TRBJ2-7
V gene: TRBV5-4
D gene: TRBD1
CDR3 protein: CASSFGQAYEQYF

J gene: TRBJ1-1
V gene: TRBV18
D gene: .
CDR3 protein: CASSPGQGRMNTEAFF

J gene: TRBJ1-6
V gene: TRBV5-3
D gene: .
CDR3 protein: CARSLEGLYPPSPLHF

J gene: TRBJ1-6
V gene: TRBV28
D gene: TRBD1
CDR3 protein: CASSFSPRDRDGSHFSSPLHF

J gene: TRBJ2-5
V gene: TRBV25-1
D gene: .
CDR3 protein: CASSGYIETQYF

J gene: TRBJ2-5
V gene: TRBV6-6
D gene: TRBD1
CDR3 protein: CASSIIDRGGETQYF

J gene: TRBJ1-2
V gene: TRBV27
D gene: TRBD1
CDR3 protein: CASSSGQGPFYGYTF

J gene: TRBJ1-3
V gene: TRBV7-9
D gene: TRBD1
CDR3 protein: CASSLEVGQRSGNTIYF

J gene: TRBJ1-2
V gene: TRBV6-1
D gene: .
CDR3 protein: CASADIGARSF

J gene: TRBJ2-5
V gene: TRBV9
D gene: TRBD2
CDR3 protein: CASSTGDSGGLPRPLETQYF

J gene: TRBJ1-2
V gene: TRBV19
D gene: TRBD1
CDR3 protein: CASTPDRVYGYTF

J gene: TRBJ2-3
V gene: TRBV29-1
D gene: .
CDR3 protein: CSVDAHDTSTDTQYF

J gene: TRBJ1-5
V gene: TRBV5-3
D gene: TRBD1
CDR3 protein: CARSLPGLLATIRDRGLSPQHF

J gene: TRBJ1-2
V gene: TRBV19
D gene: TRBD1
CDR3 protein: CASSHRGLYGYTF

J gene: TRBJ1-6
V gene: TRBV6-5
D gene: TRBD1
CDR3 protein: CASSYSRDRRSPLHF

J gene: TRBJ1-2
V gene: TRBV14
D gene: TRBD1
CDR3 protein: CASSPDRQSDYGYTF

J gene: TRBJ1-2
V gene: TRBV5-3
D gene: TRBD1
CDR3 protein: CARSFIRTGCVGYTF

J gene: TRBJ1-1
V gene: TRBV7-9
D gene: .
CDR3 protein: CASTTEKGTKDSSNTEAFF

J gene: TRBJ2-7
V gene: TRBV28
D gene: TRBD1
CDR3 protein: CASSSIRDREGDSYEQYF

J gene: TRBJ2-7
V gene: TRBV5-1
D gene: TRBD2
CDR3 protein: CASSLGLGTSSYEQYF

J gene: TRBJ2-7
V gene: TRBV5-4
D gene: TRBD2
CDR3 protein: CASSIAGCEQYF

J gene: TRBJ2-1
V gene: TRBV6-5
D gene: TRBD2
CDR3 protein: CASRKSSWEGEQFF

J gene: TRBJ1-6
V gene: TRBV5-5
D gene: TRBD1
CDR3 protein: CASSAPVAGGGSPLHF

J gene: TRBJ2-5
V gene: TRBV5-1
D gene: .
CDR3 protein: CASSLIKGETQYF

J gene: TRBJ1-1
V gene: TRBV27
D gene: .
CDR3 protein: CASSSLFRGWDTEAFF

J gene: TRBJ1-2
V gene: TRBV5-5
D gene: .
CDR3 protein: CASSRGGCGYTF

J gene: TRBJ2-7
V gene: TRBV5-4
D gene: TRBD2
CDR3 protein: CASSTSSGDYEQYF

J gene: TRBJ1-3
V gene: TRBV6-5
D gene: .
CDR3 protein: CASRHPGASGNTIYF

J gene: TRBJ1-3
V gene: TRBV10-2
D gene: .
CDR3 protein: CASTPADGNTIYF

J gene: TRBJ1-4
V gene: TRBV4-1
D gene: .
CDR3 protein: CASSPGLAKGYEKLFF

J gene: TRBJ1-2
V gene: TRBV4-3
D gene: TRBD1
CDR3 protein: CASSQTTSTRGHYYGYTF

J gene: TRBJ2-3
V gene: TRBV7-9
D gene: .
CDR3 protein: CASSSSRSPADTQYF

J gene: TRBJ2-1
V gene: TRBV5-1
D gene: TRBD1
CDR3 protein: CASSGTGQGAYNEQFF

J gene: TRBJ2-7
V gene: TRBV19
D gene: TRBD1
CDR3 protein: CASSRPGQGIYEQYF

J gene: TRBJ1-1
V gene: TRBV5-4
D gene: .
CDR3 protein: CASSLGRQGRAEAFF

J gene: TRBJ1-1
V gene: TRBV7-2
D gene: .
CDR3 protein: CASSLETGGDANTEAFF